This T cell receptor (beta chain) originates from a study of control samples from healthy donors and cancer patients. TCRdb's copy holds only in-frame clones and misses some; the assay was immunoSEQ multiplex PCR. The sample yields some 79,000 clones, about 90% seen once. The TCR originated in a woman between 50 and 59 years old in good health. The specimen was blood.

The CDR3 DNA follows: TGTGCCAGCAGCCTCCAGGGGATTAGCGGGAGTGAGACCCAGTACTTC. Its translation: CASSLQGISGSETQYF. This sequence joins TRBV7-8 and TRBJ2-5; 9 nucleotides line up with TRBD2. Losses at the gene ends were 5 bases for V and 5 bases for J; bases not matched to a gene: 12. The CDR3 is 16 residues long. Germline V gene data show CDR1 as SGHVS and CDR2 as FQNEAQ.